This is a list of T cell receptor beta chains from one sample in a study of cytomegalovirus exposure and HLA in healthy donors. Using immunoSEQ multiplex PCR, the repertoire was profiled, and TCRdb retains in-frame clones only, with some absent. The sample has 150,000 or so clones, more than 70% seen once; the top ten hold about 2.5%. The source material was PBMCs. These receptors were taken from a man between 50 and 59 years old in good health and CMV-seronegative. CDR3s include the opening cysteine and the closing phenylalanine or tryptophan. Each record gives: V gene, D gene, clone size, J gene, CDR3 DNA, CDR3 protein. A D gene is named only where the DNA matches it firmly. A row's size may be missing; if present it is once, few, many or a size class.

TRBV30,-,-,TRBJ2-5,TGTGCCTGGAGGAGGACACCCCCGGGAGAGACCCAGTACTTC,CAWRRTPPGETQYF
TRBV19,-,few,TRBJ2-1,TGTGCCAGTAAGGGACTGAATCAATACAATGAGCAGTTCTTC,CASKGLNQYNEQFF
TRBV28,-,-,TRBJ1-5,TGTGCCAGCAATTTCCCTCTCCAGCCCCAGCATTTT,CASNFPLQPQHF
TRBV13,TRBD1,few,TRBJ1-3,TGTGCCAGCAGCTTAAGGACAGGGCAAAACACCATATATTTT,CASSLRTGQNTIYF
TRBV28,-,-,TRBJ1-4,TGTGCCAGCAGTTTAGGTGGGGCGTGGGGTGAAAAACTGTTTTTT,CASSLGGAWGEKLFF
TRBV4-1,-,-,TRBJ2-5,TGCGCCAGCAGCCAAGATAGAGTAAAAACAGTTCAAGAGACCCAGTACTTC,CASSQDRVKTVQETQYF
TRBV27,-,-,TRBJ2-3,TGTGCCAGCACCAAAGACATTAGCACAGATACGCAGTATTTT,CASTKDISTDTQYF
TRBV19,-,-,TRBJ1-3,TGTGCGGGTAGGCGGAATTCAGGAAACACCATATATTTT,CAGRRNSGNTIYF
TRBV6-5,-,-,TRBJ1-1,TGTGCCAGCACTAATTCCGTGAACACTGAAGCTTTCTTT,CASTNSVNTEAFF
TRBV25-1,-,once,TRBJ2-7,TGTGCCAGCAGTGATGGGCACATCTACGAGCAGTACTTC,CASSDGHIYEQYF
TRBV28,TRBD1,-,TRBJ1-3,TGTGCCAGCGGGGGGACAGACAGAAACGGAAACACCATATATTTT,CASGGTDRNGNTIYF
TRBV30,-,-,TRBJ2-7,TGTGCCTGGAGTGGCCTACTGACACTTAGCGAGCAGTACTTC,CAWSGLLTLSEQYF
TRBV5-1,TRBD1,-,TRBJ2-7,TGCGCCAGCAGCTTGGGACAGGGGTTGTACGAGCAGTACTTC,CASSLGQGLYEQYF
TRBV19,-,-,TRBJ2-2,TGTGCCAGTAGTATAGTACAGTCCAACGCCGGGGAGCTGTTTTTT,CASSIVQSNAGELFF
TRBV10-1,TRBD2,-,TRBJ2-3,TGCGCCAGCACCCCAGGGTGGGGACTAGGATCCGCAGATACGCAGTATTTT,CASTPGWGLGSADTQYF
TRBV5-6,-,-,TRBJ2-5,TGTGCCAGCAGCTTGGTGTATGAAGGAGGCGACCAAGAGACCCAGTACTTC,CASSLVYEGGDQETQYF
TRBV14,-,-,TRBJ1-1,TGTGCCAGCAGCCTAACTGTGAACACTGAAGCTTTCTTT,CASSLTVNTEAFF
TRBV28,-,-,TRBJ1-4,TGTGCCACCTTTGAGGGAGCAACTAATGAAAAACTGTTTTTT,CATFEGATNEKLFF
TRBV7-3,-,-,TRBJ2-3,TGTGCCAGCAGCTTACGGTCGGGGACAGATACGCAGTATTTT,CASSLRSGTDTQYF
TRBV2,-,-,TRBJ2-5,TGTGCCAGCAGTCCATTAATGGGAGGACAAGAGACCCAGTACTTC,CASSPLMGGQETQYF
TRBV5-1,-,-,TRBJ1-4,TGCGCCAGCAGCTTGGCAGGGAATGGTGAAAAACTGTTTTTT,CASSLAGNGEKLFF
TRBV12-5,TRBD1,-,TRBJ1-1,TGTGCTAGTGGTACCGGACAGGGAGGGATAGGTACTGAAGCTTTCTTT,CASGTGQGGIGTEAFF
TRBV6-1,-,-,TRBJ2-7,TGTGCCAGCAGGAACCCCAACGGAGAGGCCTACGAGCAGTACTTC,CASRNPNGEAYEQYF
TRBV9,TRBD1,-,TRBJ2-5,TGTGCCAGCACAAGTGACAGGGGAAGAGGCGAGACCCAGTACTTC,CASTSDRGRGETQYF
TRBV7-2,TRBD2,-,TRBJ2-1,TGTGCCAGCAGCTTAGTTCTGGGACTAGCGTTCAATGAGCAGTTCTTC,CASSLVLGLAFNEQFF
TRBV19,-,-,TRBJ1-1,TGTGCCAGTAGTCGTAAAGGGGTTACTGAAGCTTTCTTT,CASSRKGVTEAFF
TRBV9,-,-,TRBJ2-3,TGTGCCAGCAGCGTAGCCAGAAGCGGTACGCAGTATTTT,CASSVARSGTQYF